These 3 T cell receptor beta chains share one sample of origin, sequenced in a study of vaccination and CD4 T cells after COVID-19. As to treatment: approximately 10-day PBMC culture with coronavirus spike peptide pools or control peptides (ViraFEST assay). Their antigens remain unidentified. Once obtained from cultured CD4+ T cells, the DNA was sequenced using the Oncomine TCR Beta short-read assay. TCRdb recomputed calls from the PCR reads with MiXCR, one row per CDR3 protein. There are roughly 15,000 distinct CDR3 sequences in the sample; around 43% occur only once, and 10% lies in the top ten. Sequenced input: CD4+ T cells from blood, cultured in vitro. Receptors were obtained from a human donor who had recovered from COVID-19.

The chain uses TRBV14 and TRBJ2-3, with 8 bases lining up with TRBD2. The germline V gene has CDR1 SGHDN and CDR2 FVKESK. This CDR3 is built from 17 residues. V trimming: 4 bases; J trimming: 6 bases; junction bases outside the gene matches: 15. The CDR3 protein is CASSLETPFGREDTQYF. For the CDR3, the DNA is TGTGCCAGCAGCCTAGAGACCCCTTTCGGGAGGGAGGATACGCAGTATTTT.

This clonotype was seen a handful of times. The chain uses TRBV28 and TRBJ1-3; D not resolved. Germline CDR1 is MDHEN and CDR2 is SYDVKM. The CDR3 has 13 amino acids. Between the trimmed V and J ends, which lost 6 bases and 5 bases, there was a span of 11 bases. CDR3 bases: TGTGCCAGCAGCGGGCAAGCCAGAAACACCATATATTTT. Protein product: CASSGQARNTIYF.

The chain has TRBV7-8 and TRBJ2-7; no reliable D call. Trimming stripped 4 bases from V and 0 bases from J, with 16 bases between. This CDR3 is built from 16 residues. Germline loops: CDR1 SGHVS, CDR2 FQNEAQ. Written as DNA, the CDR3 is TGTGCCAGCAGCTCCTCCCTCCGGGTAACCTCCTACGAGCAGTACTTC. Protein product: CASSSSLRVTSYEQYF.